The 7 T cell receptor beta chains below were found in one sample sequenced in a study of CXCR3-negative and CXCR3-positive naive CD8 T cells. The TRB libraries of cDNA were built by UMI-labeled 5' RACE. No DNA is given; TCRdb re-called the 5' RACE reads and lists each CDR3 protein once. This sample's table reports 70,000 to 100,000 distinct CDR3 sequences. Material: naive CXCR3- CD8+ T cells from blood. Subset specified: CD45RO-CCR7+CD27+CD95- naive CD8+ T cells lacking CXCR3 (TNR3-). The source is a human donor in good health. Some clones in this sample may be carry-over from other donors' samples.

The genes are TRBV5-1 and TRBJ2-1; there is no DNA to check the TCRdb D call of TRBD2. The CDR3 covers 13 residues. CDR1 SGHRS and CDR2 YFSETQ come from the germline V gene. The CDR3 spells CASRAGGRNEQFF.

The V call is TRBV6-2 or TRBV6-3, the J call TRBJ2-1; without DNA, the TCRdb call of TRBD2 cannot be checked. CDR1 and CDR2 from the germline V gene are MNHEY and SVGEGT. CDR3 length equals 16 residues. This CDR3 is CASSYVGSPTYNEQFF.

The V call is TRBV27, the J call TRBJ1-5; no DNA is available, so the TRBD1 call from TCRdb remains unchecked. The CDR3 runs 14 residues. Per germline, CDR1 MNHEY and CDR2 SMNVEV (reference sequence). CDR3 protein: CASSKQGFYQPQHF.

The chain is built from TRBV29-1 and TRBJ2-7; without DNA, the TCRdb call of TRBD1 cannot be checked. In germline, CDR1 is SQVTM, CDR2 ANQGSEA. This CDR3 is built from 13 residues. CDR3 residues: CSVASGTGYEQYF.

The CDR3 protein is CAILAGGPGDTQYF. The rearrangement joins TRBV25-1 to TRBJ2-3; TCRdb's D call of TRBD2 is untestable without DNA. Germline V CDR1 and CDR2: MGHDK, SYGVNS. There are 14 residues in the CDR3.

V and J are TRBV27 and TRBJ1-2; there is no DNA to check the TCRdb D call of TRBD1. The germline V gene has CDR1 MNHEY and CDR2 SMNVEV (reference sequence). The CDR3 contains 13 residues. Here the CDR3 reads CASSLGGLDGYTF.

The chain couples TRBV20-1 to TRBJ1-1. CDR3 length: 13 amino acids. Looked up from germline, CDR1 is DFQATT and CDR2 is SNEGSKA (reference sequence). The CDR3 reads CSAKDPLNTEAFF.